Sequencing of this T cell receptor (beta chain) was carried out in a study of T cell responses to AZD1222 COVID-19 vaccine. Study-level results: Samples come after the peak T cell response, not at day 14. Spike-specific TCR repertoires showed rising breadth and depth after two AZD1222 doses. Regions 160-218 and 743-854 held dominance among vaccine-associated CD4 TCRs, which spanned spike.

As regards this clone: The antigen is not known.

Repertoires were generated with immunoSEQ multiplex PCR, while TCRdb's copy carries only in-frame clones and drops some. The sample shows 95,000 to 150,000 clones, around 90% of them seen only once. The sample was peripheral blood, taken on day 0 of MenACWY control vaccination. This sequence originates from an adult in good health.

The CDR3 loop reads CASSILGTGYDEQFF. CDR3 coding DNA: TGTGCCAGTAGTATTTTAGGGACAGGGTACGATGAGCAGTTCTTC. The chain employs TRBV19 and TRBJ2-1, with TRBD1 matching 9 bases. The CDR3 spans 15 residues. CDR1 is LNHDA, CDR2 SQIVND, per germline (reference sequence). V shed 3 bases, J shed 8 bases, and the junction held 8 bases outside the gene matches. The full variable domain, its missing parts supplied by reference TRBV19 and TRBJ2-1, is DGGITQSPKYLFRKEGQNVTLSCEQNLNHDAMYWYRQDPGQGLRLIYYSQIVNDFQKGDIAEGYSVSREKKESFPLTVTSAQKNPTAFYLCASSILGTGYDEQFFGPGTRLTVL.